This section outlines one T cell receptor beta chain sequence together with its context. The antigen remains undetermined. The data derive from a study of beta chain features in type 1 diabetes. Study results and limitations: TCRB CDR3 length was moderately but significantly reduced in all four CD4+ subsets of Type 1 diabetes patients.

The isolated RNA, all of it, was reverse transcribed, so expressed TCRB transcripts were what got sequenced. Naive, central memory and regulatory T cell samples yielded around 3.9 million reads on average. TCRdb's copy holds only in-frame clones and misses some; the assay was immunoSEQ multiplex PCR. The data hold hundreds of thousands of clones, with approximately 11% observed a single time. Germline CDR1 is LGHNA and CDR2 is YSLEER. The CDR3 is made up of 17 amino acids. V was shortened by 2 bases and J by 4 bases, with 20 bases between the two germline ends. Researchers reported sorting CD4+ naive, central memory, regulatory and stem cell-like memory cells via CD45RO/CCR7/CD25/CD127/CD95/CD27.

The receptor was derived from a man aged 25-45 years with type 1 diabetes. V is TRBV4-3 and J is TRBJ1-2, with a possible D match to TRBD1 (5 bases). The specimen was naive CD4+ T cells from blood. This CDR3 reads CASSQQPRDRWTYGYTF. The CDR3, as DNA: TGCGCCAGCAGCCAACAACCGCGGGACCGATGGACCTATGGCTACACCTTC.